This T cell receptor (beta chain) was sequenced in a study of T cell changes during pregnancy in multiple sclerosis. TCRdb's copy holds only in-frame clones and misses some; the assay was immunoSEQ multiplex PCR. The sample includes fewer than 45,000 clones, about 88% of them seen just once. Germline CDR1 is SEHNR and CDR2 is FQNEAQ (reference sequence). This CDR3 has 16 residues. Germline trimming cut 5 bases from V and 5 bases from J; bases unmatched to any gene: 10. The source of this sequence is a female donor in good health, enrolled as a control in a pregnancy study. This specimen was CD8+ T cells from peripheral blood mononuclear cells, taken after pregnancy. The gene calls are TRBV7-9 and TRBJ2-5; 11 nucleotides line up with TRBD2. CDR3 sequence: CASSQSLAGGGETQYF. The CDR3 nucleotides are TGTGCCAGCAGCCAGTCCCTAGCGGGGGGAGGGGAGACCCAGTACTTC.